The 19 T cell receptor beta chains presented below share a single source sample, sequenced in a study of blood T cell repertoires in COVID-19 (dated by TCRdb to 2018 to 2021). The library was produced with the immunoSEQ multiplex PCR assay. Entries here come from immuneACCESS through TCRdb and include only in-frame sequences with V and J called. Some clones fail to appear in such tables; in the studies checked, an unresolved V gene covers under half of the shortfall, and the cause of the remainder is unknown. The sample table shows about 320,000 clones, and over 90% are seen once. The ten largest clones add up to almost 4% of the sample. The sequenced sample consisted of PBMCs or T cells enriched from blood (not recorded which). These receptors were collected from a woman under 40 who had been exposed to COVID-19.

The chain uses TRBV5-6 and TRBJ1-1, with D maybe TRBD1 (6 bases). V shed 4 bases and J shed 5 bases, with 18 bases lying between them. CDR1 is SGHDT, CDR2 YYEEEE, per germline. The CDR3 sequence is 15 residues long. In DNA form, the CDR3 reads TGTGCCAGCAGCGCCTGGGACACCTGGGGGACTGAAGCTTTCTTT. Protein sequence: CASSAWDTWGTEAFF.

This chain joins TRBV9 and TRBJ1-2; no definite D call. The CDR3 has 17 residues. Germline V gives CDR1 SGDLS, CDR2 YYNGEE. V was pared by 1 base and J by 8 bases, with 24 bases between. The CDR3 nucleotides are TGTGCCAGCAGCGTAACCTGGGGAGTCCTGAGTGGGGAAGGCTACACCTTC. It encodes CASSVTWGVLSGEGYTF.

J is TRBJ1-4 and V is TRBV5-1, with D uncertain. The CDR3 length is 15 residues. Deletions cut 0 bases from V and 0 bases from J, with 6 bases between. Germline lookup yields CDR1 SGHRS and CDR2 YFSETQ. The CDR3 DNA sequence: TGCGCCAGCAGCTTGGCCCGTGCAACTAATGAAAAACTGTTTTTT. Encoded protein: CASSLARATNEKLFF.

The chain links TRBV5-4 to TRBJ2-3, with D possibly matching TRBD2 (6 bases). This CDR3 has 16 residues. Germline V lookup: CDR1 SGHNT, CDR2 YYREEE (reference sequence). Between the trimmed V and J ends, which lost 3 bases and 1 base, there was a span of 15 bases. CDR3 DNA: TGTGCCAGCAGCTCCCCCTCCGAGCGGGGCACAGATACGCAGTATTTT. Amino acids: CASSSPSERGTDTQYF.

V and J are TRBV24-1 and TRBJ2-3, with 7 bases fitting TRBD2. V gave up 0 bases and J gave up 6 bases; unmatched junction bases: 8. The CDR3 sequence is 16 residues long. Germline CDR1 reads KGHDR; CDR2 reads SFDVKD. The CDR3 DNA is TGTGCCACCAGTGATTTGAAGCGGGGTGATGACGATACGCAGTATTTT. Translating it yields CATSDLKRGDDDTQYF.

The J gene is TRBJ2-1, the V gene TRBV18; maybe TRBD1 (7 bases). V lost 2 bases and J 8 bases, leaving 19 bases between the germline ends. Germline CDR1 and CDR2: KGHSH and LQKENI. The CDR3 has 16 residues. The CDR3 DNA reads as TGTGCCAGCTCACCAATGTTCACAGGGGAGGATCATGAGCAGTTCTTC. Residues: CASSPMFTGEDHEQFF.

This clone was seen a single time. The genes are TRBV20-1 and TRBJ1-2, with TRBD1 identical over 7 bases. With V trimmed by 3 bases and J by 5 bases, 12 bases remained unmatched. CDR1 is DFQATT, CDR2 SNEGSKA, per germline (reference sequence). The CDR3 has 15 residues. In nucleotides, the CDR3 is TGCAGTGCTAGTTTCCCGACAGGGTCAGAGTATGGCTACACCTTC. It specifies CSASFPTGSEYGYTF.

The rearrangement uses TRBV30 and TRBJ1-1; 7 bases are shared with TRBD1. Germline V gene data show CDR1 as GTSNPN and CDR2 as SVGIG (reference sequence). The CDR3 covers 15 residues. The V and J ends lost 3 bases and 6 bases, in that order; junction bases with no gene match: 13. The CDR3 DNA follows: TGTGCCTGGAGGACCCAACTCGACAGGGCGTCTGAAGCTTTCTTT. As protein: CAWRTQLDRASEAFF.

In regard to this clone: Other nucleotide sequences in the sample specify the same CDR3. The chain couples TRBV11-1 to TRBJ1-1; D uncertain. The CDR3 totals 14 residues. V lost 0 bases and J 0 bases, leaving 5 bases between the germline ends. Germline V lookup: CDR1 SGHAT, CDR2 FQDESV (reference sequence). DNA of the CDR3: TGTGCCAGCAGCTTAGCTCGAGTGAACACTGAAGCTTTCTTT. Translation gives CASSLARVNTEAFF.

The V call is TRBV29-1, the J call TRBJ1-1; no firm D call. The V and J ends lost 8 bases and 1 base respectively, with 14 bases between them. The length of the CDR3 is 13 residues. The germline gives CDR1 SQVTM, CDR2 ANQGSEA. The CDR3 DNA reads TGCAGCCCCCTTATAAATCGGAACACTGAAGCTTTCTTT. Its translation is CSPLINRNTEAFF.

The J gene is TRBJ1-5, the V gene TRBV28; 8 bases map to TRBD1. The CDR3 has 13 amino acids. The germline V gene has CDR1 MDHEN and CDR2 SYDVKM. With V trimmed by 8 bases and J by 7 bases, 7 bases remained unmatched. Written as DNA, the CDR3 is TGTGCCAGCTGCTCAGGGGGCGAACAGCCCCAGCATTTT. This encodes CASCSGGEQPQHF.

This chain joins TRBV15 and TRBJ1-1, with D possibly being TRBD1 (6 bases). Germline V gene sequence: CDR1 LNHNV, CDR2 YYDKDF (reference sequence). V gave up 5 bases and J gave up 4 bases, with 17 bases separating them. The CDR3 consists of 15 residues. The CDR3 sequence is CATSPEAGAGTEAFF. CDR3 nucleotide sequence: TGTGCCACCAGCCCAGAAGCAGGGGCGGGCACTGAAGCTTTCTTT.

This clone came up once. This chain uses TRBV5-1 with TRBJ2-3; 9 bases are shared with TRBD2. Germline assignment: CDR1 SGHRS and CDR2 YFSETQ. The CDR3 contains 16 residues. V shed 0 bases, J shed 4 bases, and the junction held 6 bases outside the gene matches. The DNA for the CDR3 is TGCGCCAGCAGCTTGGTTGCGGGGGGGCCCTCAGATACGCAGTATTTT. The encoded protein is CASSLVAGGPSDTQYF.

The gene calls are TRBV5-1 and TRBJ1-1, with 10 bases lining up with TRBD1. Germline V lookup: CDR1 SGHRS, CDR2 YFSETQ. This CDR3 is built from 14 residues. Trimming took 4 bases from V and 6 from J; bases not matched to a gene: 6. The CDR3 DNA reads TGCGCCAGCAGCGTCAGACAGGGGGCCCCTGAAGCTTTCTTT. Protein sequence: CASSVRQGAPEAFF.

The rearrangement uses TRBV2 and TRBJ1-5; 12 nucleotides match TRBD1. The CDR3 runs to 17 residues. The germline V gene encodes CDR1 SNHLY and CDR2 FYNNEI. The V segment lost 8 bases and the J segment 1 base; nucleotides outside the gene matches: 9. CDR3 nucleotide sequence: TGTGCCAGCTTACGGGACAGGGGGCTTGTGAGCAATCAGCCCCAGCATTTT. As protein: CASLRDRGLVSNQPQHF.

This clone was counted a single time. The CDR3 region is CASSPPGVLYGYTF. CDR3 bases: TGTGCCAGCTCACCACCGGGAGTCCTCTATGGCTACACCTTC. J is TRBJ1-2 and V is TRBV18; D is uncertain. From germline, CDR1 is KGHSH and CDR2 LQKENI. The CDR3 is made up of 14 amino acids. The V end lost 0 bases, the J end lost 4 bases, and 9 bases lay between the germline ends.

The count of this clone is one. The chain has TRBV29-1 and TRBJ2-5, with 8 bases lining up with TRBD2. V trimming: 1 base; J trimming: 5 bases; junction bases outside the gene matches: 9. From germline, CDR1 is SQVTM and CDR2 ANQGSEA. The CDR3 runs to 15 residues. CDR3: CSVEAAGGRRETQYF. CDR3 in DNA: TGCAGCGTTGAAGCCGCGGGGGGCCGACGGGAGACCCAGTACTTC. Using reference TRBV29-1 and TRBJ2-5 for the parts outside the CDR3, the full variable domain is SAVISQKPSRDICQRGTSLTIQCQVDSQVTMMFWYRQQPGQSLTLIATANQGSEATYESGFVIDKFPISRPNLTFSTLTVSNMSPEDSSIYLCSVEAAGGRRETQYFGPGTRLLVL.

This clone was seen once. V is TRBV9 and J is TRBJ2-3, with 7 bases lining up with TRBD2. The germline V gene encodes CDR1 SGDLS and CDR2 YYNGEE. V gave up 3 bases and J gave up 4 bases; unmatched junction bases: 11. This CDR3 has 16 amino acids. In DNA form, the CDR3 reads TGTGCCAGCAGCGAAGATCCGGGGGGAGGGGCAGATACGCAGTATTTT. Amino acid sequence: CASSEDPGGGADTQYF.

This chain connects TRBV7-2 to TRBJ2-1, with D hard to call. Germline values: CDR1 SGHTA, CDR2 FQGNSA. Trimming took off 0 bases at V and 6 bases at J, with 12 bases between the two ends. This CDR3 is built from 15 residues. This chain's CDR3 is CASSLARQRGNEQFF. For the CDR3, the DNA is TGTGCCAGCAGCTTAGCGAGGCAGAGAGGCAATGAGCAGTTCTTC.